The 16 T cell receptor beta chains presented below share a single source sample, sequenced in a study of Ad26.COV2.S vaccination and SARS-CoV-2 variants. The method was immunoSEQ multiplex PCR; TCRdb's version includes in-frame clones alone and lacks a portion of them. The sample has about 430,000 clones, around 90% seen once. Treatment indicated: 15 to 20 received Ad26.COV2.S at low or high dose, single or two shots; several received placebo; per-sample allocation not given. Following the first vaccine or placebo injection, samples were taken on day 63. The starting material was peripheral blood, obtained in a trial of Ad26.COV2.S vaccine versus placebo. These receptors originate from a person aged 18-60 years who received the Ad26.COV2.S COVID-19 vaccine or a placebo.

The J gene is TRBJ2-5, the V gene TRBV5-1; TRBD2 might be the D (6 bases). Trimming cost V 1 base and J 7 bases, with 14 bases left between them. CDR3 length: 14 residues. Germline V gives CDR1 SGHRS, CDR2 YFSETQ. CDR3 protein: CASSLHGDGGTQYF. CDR3 bases: TGCGCCAGCAGCTTGCATGGGGACGGGGGGACCCAGTACTTC.

This clone was seen more than once but under ten times. The chain carries TRBV7-8 and TRBJ2-4; 9 bases line up with TRBD1. The CDR3 spans 17 residues. Germline-derived CDR1 and CDR2 are SGHVS and FQNEAQ. V shed 5 bases, J shed 1 base, and the junction held 9 bases outside the gene matches. The CDR3 here is CASSPTGTGSAKNIQYF. The CDR3 coding sequence is TGTGCCAGCAGCCCAACCGGGACAGGGTCCGCCAAAAACATTCAGTACTTC.

V is TRBV9 and J is TRBJ1-2; weak D call: TRBD1 (6 bases). CDR3 length: 12 amino acids. Germline-derived CDR1 and CDR2 are SGDLS and YYNGEE. The V gene lost 4 bases and the J gene lost 8 bases, with 12 bases spanning the gap. CDR3 nucleotides: TGTGCCAGCAGCATACAGGGTTTCGGCTACACCTTC. Translated: CASSIQGFGYTF.

This sequence joins TRBV5-6 and TRBJ2-3; 11 bases fit TRBD1. The V gene end was trimmed by 0 bases and the J gene end by 0 bases; junction bases not matched to a gene: 9. Germline-derived CDR1 and CDR2 are SGHDT and YYEEEE. The CDR3 length is 19 residues. CDR3 DNA: TGTGCCAGCAGCTTGGCCCGGACAGGGGGCAGGTATAGCACAGATACGCAGTATTTT. Protein sequence: CASSLARTGGRYSTDTQYF.

V is TRBV29-1 and J is TRBJ2-5; 9 bases fit TRBD2. The V and J ends lost 4 bases and 2 bases, in that order; junction bases with no gene match: 2. This CDR3 is 13 amino acids long. Germline V gives CDR1 SQVTM, CDR2 ANQGSEA. The CDR3 protein is CSVATSGQETQYF. The CDR3 DNA is TGCAGCGTTGCGACTAGCGGACAAGAGACCCAGTACTTC.

The chain joins TRBV18 to TRBJ2-1, with D perhaps given as TRBD1 or TRBD2 (6 bases each). Germline lookup yields CDR1 KGHSH and CDR2 LQKENI. CDR3 length: 16 amino acids. Trimming cost V 3 bases and J 0 bases, with 12 bases left between them. The CDR3 is CASSPRDTRSYNEQFF. The CDR3 DNA is TGTGCCAGCTCACCGCGGGACACCCGCTCCTACAATGAGCAGTTCTTC.

The chain carries TRBV11-2 and TRBJ2-7, with 11 bases identical to TRBD2. Germline V CDR1 and CDR2: SGHAT, FQNNGV. V trimming: 3 bases; J trimming: 3 bases; junction bases outside the gene matches: 7. This CDR3 has 16 residues. The CDR3 loop is CASSFNPGTSGYEQYF. The CDR3, as DNA: TGTGCCAGCAGCTTCAACCCCGGGACTAGCGGCTACGAGCAGTACTTC.

This sequence joins TRBV7-2 and TRBJ2-4; 14 nucleotides match TRBD2. Germline V gene data show CDR1 as SGHTA and CDR2 as FQGNSA. This CDR3 has 17 residues. With 1 base clipped from V and 6 bases from J, the junction kept 5 bases outside the gene matches. CDR3 protein: CASSLVGTSGSPNIQYF. The DNA for the CDR3 is TGTGCCAGCAGCTTAGTTGGGACTAGCGGGAGCCCAAACATTCAGTACTTC.

Remarks on this clone: This same CDR3 is encoded by further DNA sequences in the sample. The CDR3 spells CASSPRGTNEKLFF. The CDR3 nucleotides read TGTGCCAGCTCACCAAGGGGGACTAATGAAAAACTGTTTTTT. The V gene is TRBV18, the J gene TRBJ1-4; TRBD1 is a possible D gene (6 bases). The germline CDR1 and CDR2 sequences are KGHSH and LQKENI. V lost 2 bases and J 2 bases, leaving 6 bases between the germline ends. The CDR3 loop spans 14 amino acids.

This rearrangement joins TRBV7-8 to TRBJ2-1; a weak D match, TRBD1 (5 bases). The V end was cut by 3 bases, the J end by 2 bases, with 11 bases between. The CDR3 extends over 15 amino acids. Per the germline V gene, CDR1 is SGHVS and CDR2 is FQNEAQ. This CDR3 reads CASSLSGSPYNEQFF. In DNA form, the CDR3 reads TGTGCCAGCAGCTTGTCAGGGTCGCCCTACAATGAGCAGTTCTTC.

J is TRBJ1-2 and V is TRBV6-2 or TRBV6-3; 7 nucleotides agree with TRBD1. V lost 6 bases to trimming and J lost 3 bases; unmatched junction nucleotides: 13. Looked up from germline, CDR1 is MNHEY and CDR2 is SVGEGT. CDR3 length equals 16 residues. CDR3 amino acids: CASSWDSYRPDYGYTF. CDR3 in DNA: TGTGCCAGCAGCTGGGACAGTTACCGCCCCGACTATGGCTACACCTTC.

The gene calls are TRBV29-1 and TRBJ2-4; D is tentatively TRBD1 or TRBD2 (5 bases each). The germline V and J ends were trimmed by 6 bases and 9 bases, with 15 bases remaining between them. Per the germline V gene, CDR1 is SQVTM and CDR2 is ANQGSEA. CDR3 length: 12 residues. The CDR3 bases are TGCAGCGTAGAGGGGCCGAGGGGCATTCAGTACTTC. This codes for CSVEGPRGIQYF.

Note on this clone: The identical CDR3 is also encoded by other nucleotide sequences in the sample. This chain connects TRBV7-9 to TRBJ2-5, with 7 bases aligning to TRBD1. The germline CDR1 and CDR2 sequences are SEHNR and FQNEAQ (reference sequence). V shed 5 bases and J 5 bases; nucleotides not matched to a gene: 5. The CDR3 runs to 13 residues. The CDR3 DNA follows: TGTGCCAGCAGCCTAGGGGGCCGGGAGACCCAGTACTTC. It codes for CASSLGGRETQYF.

This chain joins TRBV4-3 and TRBJ1-1; TRBD1 matches at 7 bases. With 0 bases clipped from V and 0 bases from J, the junction kept 7 bases outside the gene matches. Germline loops: CDR1 LGHNA, CDR2 YSLEER. This CDR3 is 17 amino acids long. CDR3 nucleotide sequence: TGCGCCAGCAGCCAAGAGGAGAGGACAGGTCTGAACACTGAAGCTTTCTTT. Encoded protein: CASSQEERTGLNTEAFF.

The gene calls are TRBV6-1 and TRBJ1-1; D perhaps matches TRBD1 (5 bases). From germline, CDR1 is MNHNS and CDR2 SASEGT. The V gene lost 2 bases and the J gene lost 4 bases, with 11 bases spanning the gap. The CDR3 has 14 residues. The CDR3 bases are TGTGCCAGCAGTGAAAGTCCAGACAGCACTGAAGCTTTCTTT. It specifies CASSESPDSTEAFF.

This rearrangement joins TRBV28 to TRBJ1-1; 7 bases are shared with TRBD1. V shed 3 bases and J 7 bases; nucleotides not matched to a gene: 11. This CDR3 has 15 residues. Looked up from germline, CDR1 is MDHEN and CDR2 is SYDVKM. CDR3 loop: CASSLRQGRNFEAFF. The CDR3 DNA reads as TGTGCCAGCAGTTTGAGACAGGGCAGGAACTTTGAAGCTTTCTTT.